This record looks at one T cell receptor beta chain sequence and its context. Trimming at V came to 4 bases and at J to 0 bases, leaving 10 bases not matched to a gene. The CDR3 sequence is 17 residues long. CDR1 SGHDT and CDR2 YYEEEE come from the germline V gene. TCRdb reanalysed the RT-PCR reads using MiXCR and keeps one entry per CDR3 protein. Of around 700,000 distinct CDR3 sequences listed, 14% are singletons. The receptor comes from a female donor in good health, serving as a healthy control. Sequenced sample: memory CD4+ T cells from blood. The chain recombines TRBV5-6 with TRBJ1-3, with 7 nucleotides matching TRBD1. The CDR3 reads CASSQPGTDYSGNTIYF. Here the CDR3 DNA reads TGTGCCAGCAGCCAACCCGGGACAGACTACTCTGGAAACACCATATATTTT.